This T cell receptor (beta chain) comes out of a study of Graves' ophthalmopathy and Graves' hyperthyroidism. Transcripts of RNA were the source for amplifying TCR beta CDR3 regions. HTBI-primed RT-PCR formed the first round, and a multiplex PCR formed the second. TCRdb called the multiplex PCR reads again in MiXCR, with one record for every CDR3 protein. The table includes hundreds of thousands of distinct CDR3 sequences, around 40% detected once. V lost 8 bases and J 3 bases, leaving 4 bases between the germline ends. Germline values: CDR1 SQVTM, CDR2 ANQGSEA. This CDR3 spans 9 amino acids. The sequenced sample consisted of peripheral blood. This clonotype was obtained from an adult man with Graves' ophthalmopathy. The rearrangement links TRBV29-1 to TRBJ1-2; no reliable D call. In DNA, the CDR3 is TGCAGCAGTTACTATGGCTACACCTTC. It is translated as CSSYYGYTF.